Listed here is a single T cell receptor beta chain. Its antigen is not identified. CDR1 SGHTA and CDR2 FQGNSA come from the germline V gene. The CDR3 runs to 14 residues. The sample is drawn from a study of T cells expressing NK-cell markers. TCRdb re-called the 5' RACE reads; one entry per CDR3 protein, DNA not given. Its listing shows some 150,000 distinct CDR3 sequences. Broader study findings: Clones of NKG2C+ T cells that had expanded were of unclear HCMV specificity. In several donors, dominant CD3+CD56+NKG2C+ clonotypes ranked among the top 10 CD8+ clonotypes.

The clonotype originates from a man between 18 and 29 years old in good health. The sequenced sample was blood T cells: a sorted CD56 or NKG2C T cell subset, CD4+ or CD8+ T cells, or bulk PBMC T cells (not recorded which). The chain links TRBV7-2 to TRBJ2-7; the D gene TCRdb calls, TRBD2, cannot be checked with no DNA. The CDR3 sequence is CASSLASLSYEQYF.